Listed here are 10 T cell receptor beta chains from one sample, sequenced in a study of Graves' ophthalmopathy and Graves' hyperthyroidism. RNA transcripts served as template for amplifying TCR beta CDR3 sequences. HTBI primers primed a first-round RT-PCR, and a second-round multiplex PCR followed. One entry per CDR3 protein, called by TCRdb with MiXCR from the multiplex PCR reads. The table lists 150,000 to 200,000 distinct CDR3 sequences, approximately 40% of them singletons, with around 9.3% in the top ten. The sample taken for sequencing was peripheral blood. The source of these receptors is a man aged 25-45 years with Graves' ophthalmopathy.

The V gene is TRBV30, the J gene TRBJ2-5; a weak D match, TRBD1 (5 bases). The germline CDR1 and CDR2 sequences are GTSNPN and SVGIG (reference sequence). The CDR3 sequence is 12 residues long. Trimming removed 2 bases at V and 5 bases at J, with 9 bases between. CDR3 nucleotides: TGTGCCTGGAGTCGGCAGGGCGAGACCCAGTACTTC. This encodes CAWSRQGETQYF.

This clonotype was picked up many times. V and J are TRBV30 and TRBJ2-7, with D maybe TRBD1 (5 bases). The germline gives CDR1 GTSNPN, CDR2 SVGIG (reference sequence). This CDR3 spans 12 amino acids. V lost 2 bases and J lost 1, with 6 bases in between. DNA for the CDR3: TGTGCCTGGAGTCGACAGTCCTACGAGCAGTACTTC. Encoded protein: CAWSRQSYEQYF.

The J gene is TRBJ2-7, the V gene TRBV6-8; D is undetermined. CDR3 length: 16 residues. Trimming removed 1 base at V and 1 base at J, with 14 bases between. Germline values: CDR1 MNHGY, CDR2 SAAAGT. CDR3 nucleotide sequence: TGTGCCAGCAGTTACTGTGTGAGACCCAGATCCTACGAGCAGTACTTC. Its protein is CASSYCVRPRSYEQYF.

The chain has TRBV28 and TRBJ2-3; D unclear. Per germline, CDR1 MDHEN and CDR2 SYDVKM. There are 11 residues in the CDR3. V dropped 4 bases and J dropped 4 bases, with 3 bases sitting between them. In DNA, the CDR3 is TGTGCCAGCAGTTCCTCAGATACGCAGTATTTT. This gives the protein CASSSSDTQYF. The whole variable domain, filled in from reference TRBV28 and TRBJ2-3, reads DVKVTQSSRYLVKRTGEKVFLECVQDMDHENMFWYRQDPGLGLRLIYFSYDVKMKEKGDIPEGYSVSREKKERFSLILESASTNQTSMYLCASSSSDTQYFGPGTRLTVL.

This chain connects TRBV12-3 or TRBV12-4 to TRBJ2-5; 12 bases match TRBD2. The CDR3 runs to 19 residues. V was clipped by 3 bases and J by 1 base; unmatched bases: 12. The CDR3 nucleotides read TGTGCCAGCAGTTTTGGCAGGGGACTAGCGGGCCCTAGCCAAGAGACCCAGTACTTC. It yields the protein CASSFGRGLAGPSQETQYF.

Many counts were recorded for this clonotype. CDR3 protein: CASGLVGIREWVFYEQYF. For the CDR3, the DNA is TGTGCTAGTGGTTTGGTAGGGATCAGGGAATGGGTCTTCTACGAGCAGTACTTC. J is TRBJ2-7 and V is TRBV12-5, with a tentative D call TRBD1 (5 bases). V was clipped by 0 bases and J by 3 bases, with 21 bases between them. There are 18 residues in the CDR3. CDR1 LGHNT and CDR2 FRNRAP come from the germline V gene. Supplemented by reference TRBV12-5 and TRBJ2-7, the full variable domain reads DARVTQTPRHKVTEMGQEVTMRCQPILGHNTVFWYRQTMMQGLELLAYFRNRAPLDDSGMPKDRFSAEMPDATLATLKIQPSEPRDSAVYFCASGLVGIREWVFYEQYFGPGTRLTVT.

This rearrangement joins TRBV12-3 or TRBV12-4 to TRBJ1-2; weak D call: TRBD1 (5 bases). The CDR3 spans 15 residues. Trimming left V 3 bases short and J 1 base short, with 12 bases between. CDR3 amino acids: CASSFGGRNNYGYTF. The CDR3, as DNA: TGTGCCAGCAGTTTCGGGGGAAGGAATAACTATGGCTACACCTTC.

The CDR3 loop is CASSIGNPRSYEQYF. The DNA for the CDR3 is TGTGCCAGTAGTATAGGGAACCCAAGGTCCTACGAGCAGTACTTC. The V call is TRBV19, the J call TRBJ2-7, with D hard to call. This CDR3 spans 15 amino acids. The germline V gene encodes CDR1 LNHDA and CDR2 SQIVND (reference sequence). V was trimmed by 1 base and J by 1 base, leaving 11 bases between them.

This clonotype was found many times. This chain links TRBV28 with TRBJ2-7; TRBD2 aligns across 7 bases. Germline values: CDR1 MDHEN, CDR2 SYDVKM. The CDR3 has 17 residues. The ends lost 5 bases at V and 0 bases at J; junction bases unmatched: 13. The CDR3 DNA sequence: TGTGCCAGCAGTCTTGATCAGCGGGATCAAAACTCCTACGAGCAGTACTTC. Translating gives CASSLDQRDQNSYEQYF.

V and J are TRBV10-3 and TRBJ2-7, with D perhaps TRBD1 or TRBD2 (6 bases each). The CDR3 extends over 16 amino acids. Trimming stripped 1 base from V and 2 bases from J, with 15 bases between. The germline V gene encodes CDR1 ENHRY and CDR2 SYGVKD. The CDR3 spells CAISEFRAGHTYEQYF. The DNA for the CDR3 is TGTGCCATCAGTGAGTTCAGGGCGGGACATACCTACGAGCAGTACTTC.